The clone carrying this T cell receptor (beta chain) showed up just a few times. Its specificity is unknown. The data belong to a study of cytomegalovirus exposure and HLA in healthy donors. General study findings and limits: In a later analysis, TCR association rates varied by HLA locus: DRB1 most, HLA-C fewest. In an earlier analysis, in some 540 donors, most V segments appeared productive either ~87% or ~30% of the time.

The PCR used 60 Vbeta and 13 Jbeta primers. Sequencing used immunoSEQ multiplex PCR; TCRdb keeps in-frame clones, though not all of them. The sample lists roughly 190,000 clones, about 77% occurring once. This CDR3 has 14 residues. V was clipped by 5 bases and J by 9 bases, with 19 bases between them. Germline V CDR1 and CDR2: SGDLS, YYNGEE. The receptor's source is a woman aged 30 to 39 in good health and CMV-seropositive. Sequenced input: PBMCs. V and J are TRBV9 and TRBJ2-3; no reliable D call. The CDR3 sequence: CASSAHTIVGTQYF. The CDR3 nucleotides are TGTGCCAGCAGTGCGCACACTATAGTTGGAACGCAGTATTTT.